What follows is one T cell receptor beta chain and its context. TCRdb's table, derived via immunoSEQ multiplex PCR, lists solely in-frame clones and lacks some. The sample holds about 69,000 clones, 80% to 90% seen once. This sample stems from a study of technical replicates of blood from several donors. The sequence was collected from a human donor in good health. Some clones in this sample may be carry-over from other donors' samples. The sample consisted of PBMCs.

The CDR3 loop reads CASSKGGQPSGELFF. CDR3 bases: TGTGCCAGCAGCAAAGGGGGCCAGCCAAGCGGGGAGCTGTTTTTT. The chain combines TRBV21-1 with TRBJ2-2; the D call TRBD1 from the table was never checked on the DNA. TRBV21-1 has pseudogene status. This CDR3 region has 15 residues.